This T cell receptor beta chain was recovered during a study of cytomegalovirus exposure and HLA in healthy donors. Study outcomes and limitations: Another analysis was done later, and it associated roughly 15,000 TCR beta sequences with HLA alleles at 0.05 false discovery rate. The availability of immune exposure information extended only to CMV serostatus.

With respect to this clone: What it binds is unknown.

CDR1 is MNHEY and CDR2 is SMNVEV in the germline V gene (reference sequence). Trimming left V 6 bases short and J 2 bases short, with 11 bases between. The CDR3 is made up of 13 amino acids. The study ran its PCR with 60 Vbeta and 13 Jbeta primers. The repertoire was sequenced with immunoSEQ multiplex PCR; TCRdb's copy has only in-frame clones and lacks some. This sample has about 180,000 clones, with 77% found just once. This chain connects TRBV27 to TRBJ2-7; TRBD1 is a possible D gene (5 bases). The TCR sequence derives from a woman aged 60-70 years in good health and CMV-seropositive. Sequenced: PBMCs. The CDR3 sequence is CASSKDRTYEQYF. The CDR3 nucleotides are TGTGCCAGCAGCAAAGACAGAACCTACGAGCAGTACTTC.